Included here is one T cell receptor beta chain sequence, with context. The data are from a study of patients and donors after allogeneic stem cell transplantation. MiXCR, applied by TCRdb to the RT-PCR reads, yields one record per CDR3 protein. The sample carries 84,000 or so distinct CDR3 sequences, around 48% recorded once. The germline V gene has CDR1 LNHNV and CDR2 YYDKDF (reference sequence). CDR3 length equals 16 residues. V was shortened by 1 base and J by 4 bases, with 14 bases between the two germline ends. The chain employs TRBV15 and TRBJ1-5, with D possibly being TRBD1 (6 bases). The TCR was taken from a human donor who was either an allogeneic HSCT recipient or a stem cell or donor lymphocyte infusion donor (not recorded which). It is not recorded whose cells these are; they may come from a transplant donor. The sample consisted of blood, either unsorted or a sorted T cell fraction (not recorded which). The CDR3 bases are TGTGCCACCAGCAGAGGGGGGCCAGTGGGAAATCAGCCCCAGCATTTT. Translating gives CATSRGGPVGNQPQHF. The variable domain in full, with the rest retrieved from reference TRBV15 and TRBJ1-5, is DAMVIQNPRYQVTQFGKPVTLSCSQTLNHNVMYWYQQKSSQAPKLLFHYYDKDFNNEADTPDNFQSRRPNTSFCFLDIRSPGLGDTAMYLCATSRGGPVGNQPQHFGDGTRLSIL.